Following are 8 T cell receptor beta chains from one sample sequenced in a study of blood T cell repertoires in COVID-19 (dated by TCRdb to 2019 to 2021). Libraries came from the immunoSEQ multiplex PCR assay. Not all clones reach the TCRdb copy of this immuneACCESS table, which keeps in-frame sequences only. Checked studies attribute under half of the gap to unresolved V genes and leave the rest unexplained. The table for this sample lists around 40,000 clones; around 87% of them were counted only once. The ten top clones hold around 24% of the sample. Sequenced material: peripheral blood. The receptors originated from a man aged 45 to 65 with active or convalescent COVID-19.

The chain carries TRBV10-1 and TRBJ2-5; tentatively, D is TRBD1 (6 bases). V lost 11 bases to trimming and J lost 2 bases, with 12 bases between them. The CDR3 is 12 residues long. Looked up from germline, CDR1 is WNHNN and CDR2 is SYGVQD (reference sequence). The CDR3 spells CALGDKQETQYF. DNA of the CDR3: TGCGCCTTGGGGGACAAACAAGAGACCCAGTACTTC.

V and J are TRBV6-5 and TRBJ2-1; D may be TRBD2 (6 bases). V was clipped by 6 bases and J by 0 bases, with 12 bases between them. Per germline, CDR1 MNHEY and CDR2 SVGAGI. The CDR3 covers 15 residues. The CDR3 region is CASSTSYTSYNEQFF. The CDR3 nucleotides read TGTGCCAGCAGCACTAGCTATACCTCCTACAATGAGCAGTTCTTC.

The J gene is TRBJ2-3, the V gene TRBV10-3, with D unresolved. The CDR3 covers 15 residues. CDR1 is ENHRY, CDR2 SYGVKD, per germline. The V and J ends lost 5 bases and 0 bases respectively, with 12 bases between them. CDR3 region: CAISREEPSTDTQYF. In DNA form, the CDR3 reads TGTGCCATCAGTCGAGAGGAGCCAAGCACAGATACGCAGTATTTT.

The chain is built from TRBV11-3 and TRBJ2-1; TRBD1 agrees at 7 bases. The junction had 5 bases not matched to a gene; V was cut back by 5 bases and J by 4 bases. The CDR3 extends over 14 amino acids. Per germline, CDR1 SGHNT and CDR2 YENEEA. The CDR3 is CASSIRQGYNEQFF. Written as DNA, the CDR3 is TGTGCCAGCAGCATACGACAGGGTTACAATGAGCAGTTCTTC.

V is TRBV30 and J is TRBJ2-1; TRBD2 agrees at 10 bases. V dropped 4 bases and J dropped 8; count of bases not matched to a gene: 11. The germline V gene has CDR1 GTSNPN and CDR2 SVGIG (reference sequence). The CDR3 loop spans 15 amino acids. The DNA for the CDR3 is TGTGCCTGGAATCCGAGCGGGAGGGCCTTGGATGAGCAGTTCTTC. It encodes CAWNPSGRALDEQFF.

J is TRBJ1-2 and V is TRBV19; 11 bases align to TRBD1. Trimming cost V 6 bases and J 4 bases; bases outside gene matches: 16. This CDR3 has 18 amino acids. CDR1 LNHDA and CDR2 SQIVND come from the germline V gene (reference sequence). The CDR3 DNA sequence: TGTGCCAGTAGCACAACCTCCGGGACAGGGGGACTTTTCTATGGCTACACCTTC. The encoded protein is CASSTTSGTGGLFYGYTF. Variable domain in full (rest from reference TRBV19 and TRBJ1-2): DGGITQSPKYLFRKEGQNVTLSCEQNLNHDAMYWYRQDPGQGLRLIYYSQIVNDFQKGDIAEGYSVSREKKESFPLTVTSAQKNPTAFYLCASSTTSGTGGLFYGYTFGSGTRLTVV.

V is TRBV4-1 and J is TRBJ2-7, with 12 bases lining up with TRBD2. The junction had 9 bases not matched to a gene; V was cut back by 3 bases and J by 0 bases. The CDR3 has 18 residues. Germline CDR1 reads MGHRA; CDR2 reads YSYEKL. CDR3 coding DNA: TGCGCCAGCAGCCACCCCGCAGGGACTAGCGGGCGCTCCTACGAGCAGTACTTC. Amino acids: CASSHPAGTSGRSYEQYF.

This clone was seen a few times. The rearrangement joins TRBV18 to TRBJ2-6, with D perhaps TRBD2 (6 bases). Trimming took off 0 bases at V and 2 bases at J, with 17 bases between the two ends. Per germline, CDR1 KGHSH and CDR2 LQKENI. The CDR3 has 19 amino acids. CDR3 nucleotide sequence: TGTGCCAGCTCACCACCCGGAGCGGGCCGGGCGGCTGGGGCCAACGTCCTGACTTTC. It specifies CASSPPGAGRAAGANVLTF.